One sample yielded the 8 T cell receptor beta chains listed below, sequenced in a study of human T cells and chemical hapten exposure. TCRdb independently ran MiXCR on the RACE reads; one entry per CDR3 protein. The sample has around 300,000 distinct CDR3 sequences, about 7% seen once. Time point here: patch test 1, 2 weeks after DPC sensitization. Treatment: therapeutic diphenylcyclopropenone sensitization with weekly scalp DPC. The source was whole blood, collected in connection with sensitization to the hapten diphenylcyclopropenone (DPC). Source of these receptors: a young woman with alopecia areata. Some clones in this sample may be carry-over from other donors' samples.

This clonotype was seen a handful of times. The rearrangement joins TRBV7-8 to TRBJ2-3; a weak D match, TRBD2 (7 bases). This CDR3 has 15 residues. Trimming shortened V by 3 bases and J by 2 bases, and 12 bases separated the two germline ends. Germline CDR1 is SGHVS and CDR2 is FQNEAQ. CDR3 loop: CASSFVGGPTDTQYF. Written as DNA, the CDR3 is TGTGCCAGCAGCTTTGTCGGGGGGCCCACAGATACGCAGTATTTT.

This clonotype was seen many times. The V and J genes are TRBV2 and TRBJ2-1, with 10 bases identical to TRBD2. This CDR3 spans 12 amino acids. CDR1 is SNHLY and CDR2 is FYNNEI in the germline V gene. V was pared by 10 bases and J by 8 bases, with 5 bases of the junction left unmatched. Here the CDR3 DNA reads TGTGCCACCCAGCGGGGGGGCGATGAGCAGTTCTTC. Its protein product is CATQRGGDEQFF.

This sequence joins TRBV3-1 and TRBJ2-3; a possible D gene is TRBD2 (6 bases). Germline V lookup: CDR1 LGHDT, CDR2 YNNKEL (reference sequence). The CDR3 covers 15 residues. V lost 2 bases to trimming and J lost 0 bases, with 9 bases between them. The CDR3 spells CASSQMAGSTDTQYF. The CDR3 DNA is TGTGCCAGCAGCCAAATGGCGGGGAGCACAGATACGCAGTATTTT.

On this clonotype: Germline is not matched at one junction end, which may reflect a read error. The CDR3 spells CARSLLGQGRSEAFF. CDR3 coding DNA: TGTGCCAGAAGCTTACTGGGACAGGGAAGGTCTGAAGCTTTCTTT. The rearrangement joins TRBV7-2 to TRBJ1-1; 9 bases are shared with TRBD1. Looked up from germline, CDR1 is SGHTA and CDR2 is FQGNSA. This CDR3 comprises 15 residues.

This clonotype appeared a few times. The V gene is TRBV7-9, the J gene TRBJ2-5; 9 nucleotides align to TRBD1. V was pared by 5 bases and J by 6 bases, with 4 bases of the junction left unmatched. CDR3 length equals 13 residues. Looked up from germline, CDR1 is SEHNR and CDR2 is FQNEAQ (reference sequence). The DNA for the CDR3 is TGTGCCAGCAGCCCTGGGACAGGGAAGACCCAGTACTTC. Its protein is CASSPGTGKTQYF.

This clonotype was picked up many times. This chain connects TRBV18 to TRBJ2-7, with D tentatively TRBD1 or TRBD2 (5 bases each). CDR3 length: 13 amino acids. The V gene's germline CDR1 is KGHSH and CDR2 LQKENI. V shed 3 bases and J shed 4 bases, with 10 bases lying between them. CDR3 sequence (DNA): TGTGCCAGCTCACCGGGGGATGAATACGAGCAGTACTTC. Amino acids: CASSPGDEYEQYF.

This clonotype was observed a handful of times. The genes are TRBV12-3 or TRBV12-4 and TRBJ2-2; no clear D gene. The CDR3 consists of 13 residues. V was shortened by 4 bases and J by 3 bases, with 6 bases between the two germline ends. The CDR3 DNA is TGTGCCAGCAGTTGGATTGACACCGGGGAGCTGTTTTTT. Encoded protein: CASSWIDTGELFF.

This clonotype was observed many times. The chain links TRBV9 to TRBJ1-5; no clear D gene. Trimming removed 1 base at V and 4 bases at J, with 6 bases between. The germline CDR1 and CDR2 sequences are SGDLS and YYNGEE. The CDR3 has 13 residues. CDR3: CASSVSMNQPQHF. For the CDR3, the DNA is TGTGCCAGCAGCGTATCTATGAATCAGCCCCAGCATTTT.